Presented here are 8 T cell receptor beta chains from one specimen sequenced in a study of T cells after yellow fever vaccination. In TCRdb, the 5' RACE reads were re-called with MiXCR into one record per CDR3 protein. The sample lists about 580,000 distinct CDR3 sequences; about a sixth were seen once. The source material was PBMCs, sampled less than 6 days after the first yellow fever vaccination. All receptors derive from a man between 18 and 35 years old who received the YFV17D yellow fever vaccine.

The chain links TRBV5-4 to TRBJ2-7; weak D call: TRBD1 (6 bases). V was pared by 5 bases and J by 6 bases, with 12 bases between. This CDR3 contains 12 residues. CDR1 and CDR2 (germline): SGHNT, YYREEE (reference sequence). This CDR3 is CASRNTGTEQYF. Here the CDR3 DNA reads TGTGCCAGCAGAAATACAGGGACCGAGCAGTACTTC.

This clonotype was found a few times. V and J are TRBV7-2 and TRBJ2-1; the D gene could be TRBD1 or TRBD2 (6 bases each). V shed 5 bases and J shed 0 bases, with 14 bases lying between them. This CDR3 contains 16 residues. The germline V gene encodes CDR1 SGHTA and CDR2 FQGNSA. As DNA, the CDR3 is TGTGCCAGCAGCCATTGGGGGGCCGACTCCTACAATGAGCAGTTCTTC. As protein: CASSHWGADSYNEQFF. The complete variable domain, with remaining parts taken from reference TRBV7-2 and TRBJ2-1, reads GAGVSQSPSNKVTEKGKDVELRCDPISGHTALYWYRQSLGQGLEFLIYFQGNSAPDKSGLPSDRFSAERTGGSVSTLTIQRTQQEDSAVYLCASSHWGADSYNEQFFGPGTRLTVL.

The sample holds a few counts of this clonotype. V and J are TRBV28 and TRBJ1-1; D gene ambiguous. V gave up 10 bases and J gave up 3 bases, with 24 bases separating them. The CDR3 extends over 16 amino acids. The germline CDR1 and CDR2 sequences are MDHEN and SYDVKM. DNA of the CDR3: TGTGCCAACAGCCCCCTTCTACAAACCCACCACACTGAAGCTTTCTTT. Translating gives CANSPLLQTHHTEAFF.

The chain uses TRBV7-2 and TRBJ2-1; 9 bases line up with TRBD1. CDR3 size: 15 residues. V shed 5 bases, J shed 7 bases, and the junction held 9 bases outside the gene matches. Germline V CDR1 and CDR2: SGHTA, FQGNSA. The CDR3, as DNA: TGTGCCAGCAGCCGCCGGACAGGGGTGTTAAATGAGCAGTTCTTC. Its translation is CASSRRTGVLNEQFF. Full variable domain (rest looked up from reference TRBV7-2 and TRBJ2-1): GAGVSQSPSNKVTEKGKDVELRCDPISGHTALYWYRQSLGQGLEFLIYFQGNSAPDKSGLPSDRFSAERTGGSVSTLTIQRTQQEDSAVYLCASSRRTGVLNEQFFGPGTRLTVL.

The DNA for the CDR3 is TGTGCCAGCAGCGCCTCACTAGCGAGCTCTGAGCAGTTCTTC. Amino acids: CASSASLASSEQFF. The gene calls are TRBV7-9 and TRBJ2-1, with 7 nucleotides matching TRBD2. This CDR3 has 14 amino acids. Germline assignment: CDR1 SEHNR and CDR2 FQNEAQ (reference sequence). Trimming at V came to 5 bases and at J to 9 bases, leaving 10 bases not matched to a gene.

J is TRBJ2-3 and V is TRBV6-5; no clear D. The CDR3 contains 14 residues. Germline-derived CDR1 and CDR2 are MNHEY and SVGAGI. The V end was cut by 0 bases, the J end by 1 base, with 5 bases between. CDR3 bases: TGTGCCAGCAGTTACTCCCAGGGCACAGATACGCAGTATTTT. The encoded protein is CASSYSQGTDTQYF.

V gene TRBV10-3 combines with J gene TRBJ2-2; D possibly matches TRBD1 or TRBD2 (5 bases each). The CDR3 is 17 residues long. Germline V lookup: CDR1 ENHRY, CDR2 SYGVKD. V was shortened by 4 bases and J by 6 bases, with 21 bases between the two germline ends. CDR3 coding DNA: TGTGCCATCAGTGTTTTGCTGGGAAGGGACCGCTCCGGGGAGCTGTTTTTT. This sequence encodes CAISVLLGRDRSGELFF.

The CDR3 coding sequence is TGCGCCAGCAGGGACTCGAGTGCCTACAATGAGCAGTTCTTC. Protein sequence: CASRDSSAYNEQFF. The rearrangement joins TRBV5-1 to TRBJ2-1; TRBD2 might be the D (5 bases). The CDR3 spans 14 residues. V lost 5 bases to trimming and J lost 2 bases, with 11 bases between them. Germline V gene sequence: CDR1 SGHRS, CDR2 YFSETQ.